This TCR beta chain was identified in a study of control samples from healthy donors and cancer patients. This clone was seen a single time. The CDR3 has 14 amino acids. Germline CDR1 reads SQVTM; CDR2 reads ANQGSEA. V lost 5 bases and J 3 bases, leaving 14 bases between the germline ends. Produced via immunoSEQ multiplex PCR; TCRdb's table is partial and in-frame only. The table has under 130,000 clones, roughly 85% seen once. The chain joins TRBV29-1 to TRBJ1-5; D remains unclear. The sample comprised blood. The sequence came from a woman between 50 and 59 years old in good health. The CDR3 is CSVSNGGLNQPQHF. The CDR3 DNA sequence: TGCAGCGTTTCGAATGGAGGTCTCAATCAGCCCCAGCATTTT.